The present TCR beta chain was sequenced within a study of blood T cell repertoires in COVID-19. The wider study: Sample material is recorded as cDNA or gDNA derived from T cells, B-cell-depleted T cells, or PBMCs.

Trimming at V came to 1 base and at J to 8 bases, leaving 3 bases not matched to a gene. The CDR3 loop spans 13 amino acids. Germline V lookup: CDR1 LNHDA, CDR2 SQIVND (reference sequence). In the authors' methods: Nucleated cell counts were estimated from reference gene primer amplification. The protocol was immunoSEQ multiplex PCR, while the TCRdb copy is restricted to in-frame clones and leaves out a portion. The D gene and trimming were derived from the DNA, and the V and J assignments and clone size from that table. Here the sample spans around 18,000 clones, 75% to 90% being singletons. J is TRBJ1-2 and V is TRBV19; 8 bases map to TRBD1. Sequenced material: peripheral blood. The clonotype comes from a man between 60 and 75 years old with active COVID-19. The CDR3 loop reads CASSIGTGRGYTF. Here the CDR3 DNA reads TGTGCCAGTAGTATAGGGACAGGGAGGGGCTACACCTTC.